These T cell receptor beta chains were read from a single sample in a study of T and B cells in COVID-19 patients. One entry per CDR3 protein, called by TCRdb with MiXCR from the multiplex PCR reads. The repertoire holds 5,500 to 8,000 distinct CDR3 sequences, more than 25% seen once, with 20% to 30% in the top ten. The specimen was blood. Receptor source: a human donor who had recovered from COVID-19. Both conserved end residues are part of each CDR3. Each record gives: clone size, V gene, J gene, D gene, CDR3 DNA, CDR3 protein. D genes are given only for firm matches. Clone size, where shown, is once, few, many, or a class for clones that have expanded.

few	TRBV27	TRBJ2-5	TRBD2	TGTGCCAGCAGTCCGGGACTAGCGGGCCAATCCCAATACTTC	CASSPGLAGQSQYF
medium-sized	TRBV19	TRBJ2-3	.	TGTGCCAGTATGGATTTAAACACAGATACGCAGTATTTT	CASMDLNTDTQYF
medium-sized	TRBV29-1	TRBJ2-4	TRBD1	TGCAGCGTTTCGGGACAGGGAGAAAACATTCAGTACTTC	CSVSGQGENIQYF
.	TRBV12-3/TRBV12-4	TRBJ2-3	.	TGTGCCAGCCAGTCGGAAGCAGATACGCAGTATTTT	CASQSEADTQYF
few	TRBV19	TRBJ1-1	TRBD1	TGTGCCAGTAGTATAGAGAGTCGGACAGGGAAACCTTTCTTT	CASSIESRTGKPFF
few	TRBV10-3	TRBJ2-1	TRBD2	TGTGCCATAGGGACTAGCGGGGGGAACAATGAGCAGTTCTTC	CAIGTSGGNNEQFF
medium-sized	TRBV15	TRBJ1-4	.	TGTGCCACCAGCACTTACCGTGTTGCAACTAATGAAAAACTGTTTTTT	CATSTYRVATNEKLFF
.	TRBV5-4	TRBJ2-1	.	TGTGCCAGCAGCTCACTAGTTATGGGCTACAAGCAGTTCTTC	CASSSLVMGYKQFF
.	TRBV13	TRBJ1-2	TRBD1	TGTGCCAGCAGTTACCGGACAGGCTATGGCTACACCTTC	CASSYRTGYGYTF
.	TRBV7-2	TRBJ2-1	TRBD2	TGTGCCAGCAGCTTCCCTTCGGGGGGTACGAATGAGCAGTTCTTC	CASSFPSGGTNEQFF
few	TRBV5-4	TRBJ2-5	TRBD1	TGTGCCAGCAGCCCAACGACAGGGGGGTTACAAGAGACCCAGTACTTC	CASSPTTGGLQETQYF
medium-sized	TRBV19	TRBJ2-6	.	TGTGCCAGTTGGCAGGCTGGGGCCAACGTCCTGACTTTC	CASWQAGANVLTF
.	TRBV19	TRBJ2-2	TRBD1	TGTGCCAGTAGGGAACTCGGGACAGGGGGAATCGGGGAGCTGTTTTTT	CASRELGTGGIGELFF
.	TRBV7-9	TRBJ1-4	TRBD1	TGTGCCAGCAGCCAGCGGACAGGGGGACATGAAAAACTGTTTTTT	CASSQRTGGHEKLFF